These 25 T cell receptor beta chains were all obtained from the same sample, sequenced in a study of control samples from healthy donors and cancer patients. TCRdb's copy holds only in-frame clones and misses some; the assay was immunoSEQ multiplex PCR. The sample lists roughly 150,000 clones, around nine tenths occurring once. Input material: blood. The receptor set was obtained from a young man in good health.

Only one count was recorded for this clone. The chain employs TRBV6-5 and TRBJ1-1; D is undetermined. The germline V and J ends were trimmed by 7 bases and 11 bases, with 14 bases remaining between them. Germline V lookup: CDR1 MNHEY, CDR2 SVGAGI. The CDR3 loop spans 11 amino acids. The CDR3 spells CASIGVGMAFF. In DNA form, the CDR3 reads TGTGCCAGCATCGGGGTTGGGATGGCTTTCTTT.

This rearrangement joins TRBV6-5 to TRBJ2-7; 7 bases agree with TRBD2. The J segment lost 6 bases and the V segment lost 8 bases, leaving 7 bases of the junction unmatched. This CDR3 spans 12 amino acids. Germline V gene sequence: CDR1 MNHEY, CDR2 SVGAGI. The CDR3 spells CASGGDYFEQYF. The CDR3 nucleotides are TGTGCCAGCGGCGGGGACTACTTCGAGCAGTACTTC.

This sequence joins TRBV30 and TRBJ2-7, with D perhaps matching TRBD2 (6 bases). V lost 2 bases and J 3 bases, leaving 11 bases between the germline ends. CDR1 and CDR2 from the germline V gene are GTSNPN and SVGIG (reference sequence). The CDR3 covers 13 residues. The CDR3 bases are TGTGCCTGGAGTCGGACGGGGGTCTACGAGCAGTACTTC. Amino acid sequence: CAWSRTGVYEQYF. Variable domain in full (rest from reference TRBV30 and TRBJ2-7): SQTIHQWPATLVQPVGSPLSLECTVEGTSNPNLYWYRQAAGRGLQLLFYSVGIGQISSEVPQNLSASRPQDRQFILSSKKLLLSDSGFYLCAWSRTGVYEQYFGPGTRLTVT.

The CDR3 spells CASSYSTGALAFF. CDR3 DNA sequence: TGTGCCAGCAGTTACTCAACAGGGGCGCTGGCTTTCTTT. The J gene is TRBJ1-1, the V gene TRBV6-5, with 7 bases that match TRBD1. The V gene's germline CDR1 is MNHEY and CDR2 SVGAGI. J gave up 11 bases and V 0 bases, and 6 bases lay outside the gene matches. This CDR3 spans 13 amino acids.

The rearrangement joins TRBV28 to TRBJ2-7; D is unclear. The CDR3 covers 12 residues. From germline, CDR1 is MDHEN and CDR2 SYDVKM. The V end was cut by 5 bases, the J end by 4 bases, with 9 bases between. CDR3 amino acids: CASSIKGYEQYF. The CDR3 DNA reads as TGTGCCAGCAGTATTAAGGGTTACGAGCAGTACTTC.

The chain couples TRBV19 to TRBJ2-6, with 7 bases lining up with TRBD1. V dropped 7 bases and J dropped 0; count of bases not matched to a gene: 18. Germline-derived CDR1 and CDR2 are LNHDA and SQIVND (reference sequence). CDR3 length: 20 residues. The CDR3 loop reads CASTTIHTQGTSSGANVLTF. CDR3 in DNA: TGTGCCAGTACCACGATCCACACACAGGGGACGAGCTCTGGGGCCAACGTCCTGACTTTC.

This chain joins TRBV5-5 and TRBJ2-5, with D possibly being TRBD1 or TRBD2 (5 bases each). Germline CDR1 reads SGHKS; CDR2 reads YYEKEE (reference sequence). CDR3 length equals 13 residues. V shed 0 bases and J shed 5 bases, with 8 bases lying between them. CDR3 sequence (DNA): TGTGCCAGCAGCTTGGGCAGGGAGGAGACCCAGTACTTC. This encodes CASSLGREETQYF.

The chain employs TRBV29-1 and TRBJ2-7; 7 bases line up with TRBD1. CDR1 SQVTM and CDR2 ANQGSEA come from the germline V gene. J lost 2 bases, V lost 3 bases, and 4 bases had no gene match. This CDR3 is built from 13 residues. This CDR3 reads CSVEGQRPYEQYF. The CDR3 nucleotides read TGCAGCGTTGAGGGACAGAGACCCTACGAGCAGTACTTC.

The chain employs TRBV12-5 and TRBJ2-1; 8 nucleotides line up with TRBD2. Unmatched junction bases numbered 5, after V lost 6 bases and J lost 13 bases. CDR3 length equals 11 residues. Looked up from germline, CDR1 is LGHNT and CDR2 is FRNRAP. DNA of the CDR3: TGTGCTAGTGGCCAAGGACTAGCTCAGTTCTTC. It codes for CASGQGLAQFF.

The chain combines TRBV5-1 with TRBJ2-3, with TRBD1 as a possible D gene (5 bases). V was trimmed by 1 base and J by 2 bases, leaving 8 bases between them. The V gene's germline CDR1 is SGHRS and CDR2 YFSETQ. CDR3 length equals 14 residues. CDR3 sequence (DNA): TGCGCCAGCAGCTTGCAGGGTTCCACAGATACGCAGTATTTT. It translates to CASSLQGSTDTQYF.

The chain combines TRBV2 with TRBJ1-2; D uncertain. V lost 3 bases to trimming and J lost 5 bases, with 13 bases between them. The CDR3 is 14 amino acids. CDR1 SNHLY and CDR2 FYNNEI come from the germline V gene. The CDR3 DNA is TGTGCCAGCAGTGAGGAGAGACAACGATATGGCTACACCTTC. Translated, it gives CASSEERQRYGYTF.

The chain is built from TRBV7-3 and TRBJ2-7; D might be TRBD2 (6 bases). V dropped 2 bases and J dropped 0 bases, with 11 bases sitting between them. The CDR3 runs 15 residues. Germline V gene data show CDR1 as SGHTA and CDR2 as FQGTGA. CDR3 in DNA: TGTGCCAGCAGCTTAGAGGGAGGACCCTCCTACGAGCAGTACTTC. Translation: CASSLEGGPSYEQYF.

The genes are TRBV7-8 and TRBJ2-7, with a tentative D call TRBD1 (5 bases). The CDR3 loop spans 13 amino acids. Trimming stripped 5 bases from V and 5 bases from J, with 13 bases between. Germline CDR1 and CDR2: SGHVS and FQNEAQ. The CDR3 here is CASSHQGYDEQYF. CDR3 nucleotides: TGTGCCAGCAGCCACCAGGGTTACGACGAGCAGTACTTC.

The chain has TRBV24-1 and TRBJ2-5; possibly TRBD1 for D (7 bases). The CDR3 length is 12 residues. Trimming took 9 bases from V and 5 from J, leaving 12 bases between them. Germline V gene lookup returns CDR1 KGHDR and CDR2 SFDVKD. In DNA form, the CDR3 reads TGTGCCACCGGCGGGACAGAGGAGACCCAGTACTTC. This encodes CATGGTEETQYF.

V is TRBV6-6 and J is TRBJ2-7; possibly TRBD1 or TRBD2 for D (5 bases each). The V gene's germline CDR1 is MNHNY and CDR2 SVGAGI (reference sequence). CDR3 length equals 15 residues. With 4 bases removed from V and 10 bases from J, the gap between germline ends came to 23 bases. CDR3 loop: CASSSSGGNGKVQYF. The CDR3 bases are TGTGCCAGCAGTTCGAGTGGGGGAAATGGGAAGGTACAGTACTTC.

The chain employs TRBV9 and TRBJ2-1, with 10 positions matching TRBD2. J gave up 3 bases and V 1 base, and 7 bases lay outside the gene matches. The CDR3 length is 17 residues. Germline CDR1 is SGDLS and CDR2 is YYNGEE. In DNA form, the CDR3 reads TGTGCCAGCAGCGTAAAGGGGGCTAGCGGGAGCTACAATGAGCAGTTCTTC. Encoded protein: CASSVKGASGSYNEQFF.

The rearrangement uses TRBV5-1 and TRBJ1-3; TRBD1 matches at 7 bases. The CDR3 is 14 amino acids. CDR1 SGHRS and CDR2 YFSETQ come from the germline V gene. V shed 3 bases, J shed 4 bases, and the junction held 4 bases outside the gene matches. The CDR3 DNA sequence: TGCGCCAGCAGCTCCGGGACAGACGGAAACACCATATATTTT. Its translation: CASSSGTDGNTIYF. Drawing the rest from reference TRBV5-1 and TRBJ1-3, the complete variable domain is KAGVTQTPRYLIKTRGQQVTLSCSPISGHRSVSWYQQTPGQGLQFLFEYFSETQRNKGNFPGRFSGRQFSNSRSEMNVSTLELGDSALYLCASSSGTDGNTIYFGEGSWLTVV.

J is TRBJ2-2 and V is TRBV7-9; 11 nucleotides agree with TRBD1. V lost 4 bases to trimming and J lost 7 bases; unmatched junction nucleotides: 14. The CDR3 length is 18 residues. CDR1 and CDR2 from the germline V gene are SEHNR and FQNEAQ (reference sequence). CDR3 in amino acids: CASSSPAGTGGGGGELFF. DNA for the CDR3: TGTGCCAGCAGCTCGCCCGCCGGGACAGGGGGAGGAGGCGGGGAGCTGTTTTTT.

V is TRBV5-5 and J is TRBJ2-7, with D perhaps TRBD1 (6 bases). Looked up from germline, CDR1 is SGHKS and CDR2 is YYEKEE (reference sequence). This CDR3 has 13 amino acids. Trimming took off 4 bases at V and 3 bases at J, with 11 bases between the two ends. The CDR3 DNA is TGTGCCAGCAGCATGGGACACCTCTACGAGCAGTACTTC. Amino acid sequence: CASSMGHLYEQYF. The whole variable domain, remainder taken from reference TRBV5-5 and TRBJ2-7, is DAGVTQSPTHLIKTRGQQVTLRCSPISGHKSVSWYQQVLGQGPQFIFQYYEKEERGRGNFPDRFSARQFPNYSSELNVNALLLGDSALYLCASSMGHLYEQYFGPGTRLTVT.

V and J are TRBV9 and TRBJ1-1; perhaps TRBD1 as D (6 bases). V was pared by 0 bases and J by 7 bases, with 13 bases between. CDR1 is SGDLS and CDR2 is YYNGEE in the germline V gene. The CDR3 loop spans 14 amino acids. The CDR3 reads CASSVGNRVGEAFF. The CDR3 bases are TGTGCCAGCAGCGTAGGTAACAGGGTTGGTGAAGCTTTCTTT.

This clone turned up a few times. CDR3 bases: TGTGCTAGTGCCAAGACAGGGGCCTCCGGGGAGCTGTTTTTT. It encodes CASAKTGASGELFF. V usage is TRBV12-5 and J usage is TRBJ2-2; 8 bases are a match to TRBD1. Germline V gives CDR1 LGHNT, CDR2 FRNRAP. J gave up 6 bases and V 7 bases, and 7 bases lay outside the gene matches. The CDR3 extends over 14 amino acids. The variable domain in full, completed from reference TRBV12-5 and TRBJ2-2, reads DARVTQTPRHKVTEMGQEVTMRCQPILGHNTVFWYRQTMMQGLELLAYFRNRAPLDDSGMPKDRFSAEMPDATLATLKIQPSEPRDSAVYFCASAKTGASGELFFGEGSRLTVL.

The V call is TRBV19, the J call TRBJ1-2; maybe TRBD1 (5 bases). Trimming took 6 bases from V and 4 from J, leaving 18 bases between them. Germline assignment: CDR1 LNHDA and CDR2 SQIVND (reference sequence). The CDR3 covers 15 residues. The CDR3 here is CASRPSGQGTYGYTF. The DNA for the CDR3 is TGTGCCAGTAGACCCTCGGGCCAGGGTACCTATGGCTACACCTTC.

The chain recombines TRBV19 with TRBJ2-3; 14 bases fit TRBD2. This CDR3 contains 16 residues. Per germline, CDR1 LNHDA and CDR2 SQIVND (reference sequence). V was clipped by 1 base and J by 5 bases; unmatched bases: 2. In DNA, the CDR3 is TGTGCCAGTAGTATAGGGACTAGCGGGAGGATAGATACGCAGTATTTT. It codes for CASSIGTSGRIDTQYF. Full variable domain (rest looked up from reference TRBV19 and TRBJ2-3): DGGITQSPKYLFRKEGQNVTLSCEQNLNHDAMYWYRQDPGQGLRLIYYSQIVNDFQKGDIAEGYSVSREKKESFPLTVTSAQKNPTAFYLCASSIGTSGRIDTQYFGPGTRLTVL.

The chain carries TRBV5-6 and TRBJ2-7, with TRBD1 identical over 10 bases. The CDR3 extends over 18 amino acids. Germline CDR1 is SGHDT and CDR2 is YYEEEE. The V and J ends lost 3 bases and 4 bases, in that order; junction bases with no gene match: 16. CDR3 coding DNA: TGTGCCAGCAGCTCTGGGGGACTCGGGACAGGGGTAGTTTACGAGCAGTACTTC. This gives the protein CASSSGGLGTGVVYEQYF.

The chain is built from TRBV5-4 and TRBJ1-1, with D maybe TRBD1 (5 bases). V lost 4 bases and J 5 bases, leaving 21 bases between the germline ends. Germline V gene sequence: CDR1 SGHNT, CDR2 YYREEE (reference sequence). CDR3 size: 16 residues. The chain's CDR3 is CASSVPLGGSRTEAFF. The CDR3 nucleotides are TGTGCCAGCAGCGTACCCCTGGGGGGATCAAGAACTGAAGCTTTCTTT.